Given below is one T cell receptor (beta chain) in context. The data stem from a study of blood T cell repertoires in COVID-19. Germline V CDR1 and CDR2: SGHNT, YYREEE (reference sequence). The CDR3 is made up of 14 amino acids. The V gene end was trimmed by 3 bases and the J gene end by 1 base; junction bases not matched to a gene: 2. Profiled with immunoSEQ multiplex PCR; TCRdb holds only in-frame clones, not every one. Found here are over 300,000 clones, 75% to 90% of them singletons; the top ten hold about 9.9%. Two negative PCRs, clearance, or symptom resolution characterized the recovered Cohort 3 donors.

The rearrangement uses TRBV5-4 and TRBJ2-3; TRBD1 matches 7 bases. The sequence was obtained from a woman in her forties who had recovered from COVID-19. Sequenced: PBMCs or T cells enriched from blood (not recorded which). The CDR3 loop reads CASSWQGGTDTQYF. DNA for the CDR3: TGTGCCAGCAGCTGGCAGGGGGGCACAGATACGCAGTATTTT.